This T cell receptor (beta chain) was recorded in a study of blood T cell repertoires in COVID-19. The protocol was immunoSEQ multiplex PCR, while the TCRdb copy is restricted to in-frame clones and leaves out a portion. Here the sample spans around 500,000 clones, 88% being singletons. The sequence was collected from a woman aged 55-69 years who had recovered from COVID-19. Sequencing was carried out using PBMCs or T cells enriched from blood (not recorded which).

DNA for the CDR3: TGCAGCGTTGTTGGCAGGGAGGGTTACTATGGCTACACCTTC. This codes for CSVVGREGYYGYTF. The gene calls are TRBV29-1 and TRBJ1-2; maybe TRBD1 (5 bases). This CDR3 has 14 residues. Trimming stripped 4 bases from V and 3 bases from J, with 15 bases between. The V gene's germline CDR1 is SQVTM and CDR2 ANQGSEA.